This T cell receptor (beta chain) stems from a study of Ad26.COV2.S vaccination and SARS-CoV-2 variants. Study details: In the study, Ad26.COV2.S was injected intramuscularly once, or twice 56 days apart.

The CDR3 length is 14 residues. Germline V CDR1 and CDR2: MNHEY, SVGEGT. V was pared by 2 bases and J by 7 bases, with 11 bases between. The assay was immunoSEQ multiplex PCR, and TCRdb's table has in-frame clones only and misses some. The sample has about 500,000 clones; nearly 90% are singletons. Findings and caveats of the study: Participants in the vaccine arm had higher spike-specific TCR breadth; placebo recipients had lower.

This clone was observed a single time. Antigen unknown. Treatment indicated: 19 received Ad26.COV2.S at low or high dose, single or two shots; 5 received placebo; per-sample allocation not given. All samples were drawn on day 63, counting from the first vaccine or placebo injection. It was an adult aged 18-55 years in Boston who was the donor. The V gene is TRBV6-2 or TRBV6-3, the J gene TRBJ1-4, with D maybe TRBD1 (5 bases). This TCR derives from a person between 18 and 65 years old who received the Ad26.COV2.S COVID-19 vaccine or a placebo. The source material was peripheral blood, sampled in a trial of Ad26.COV2.S vaccine versus placebo. The CDR3 region is CASSYIGAAEKLFF. In nucleotides, the CDR3 is TGTGCCAGCAGTTACATTGGGGCGGCTGAAAAACTGTTTTTT.